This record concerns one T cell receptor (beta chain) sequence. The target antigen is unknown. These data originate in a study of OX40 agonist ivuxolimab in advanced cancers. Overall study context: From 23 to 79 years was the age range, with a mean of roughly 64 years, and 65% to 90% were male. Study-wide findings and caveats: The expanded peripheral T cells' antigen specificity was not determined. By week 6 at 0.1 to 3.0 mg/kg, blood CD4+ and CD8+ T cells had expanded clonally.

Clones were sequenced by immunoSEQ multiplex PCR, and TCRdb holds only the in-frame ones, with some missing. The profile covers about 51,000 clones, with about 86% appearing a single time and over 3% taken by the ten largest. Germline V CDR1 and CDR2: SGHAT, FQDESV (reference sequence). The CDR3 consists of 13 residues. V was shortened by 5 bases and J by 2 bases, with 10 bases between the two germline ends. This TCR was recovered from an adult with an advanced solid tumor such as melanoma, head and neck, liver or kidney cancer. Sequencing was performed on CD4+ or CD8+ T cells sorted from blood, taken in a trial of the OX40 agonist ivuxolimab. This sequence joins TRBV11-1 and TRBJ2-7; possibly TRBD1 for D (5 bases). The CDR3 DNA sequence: TGTGCCAGCAGCCCTAAGGGGCCCTACGAGCAGTACTTC. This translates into CASSPKGPYEQYF.